Shown below are 27 T cell receptor beta chains from a single sample sequenced in a study of T cells in Graves' hyperthyroidism and ophthalmopathy (dated by TCRdb to about 2019). The library was made by multiplex PCR. Sequencing was carried out with an Illumina HiSeq 2000. The TCR beta CDR3 regions were amplified from RNA transcripts. A first-round RT-PCR of the TCR CDR3 used the HTBI primer set with the Qiagen OneStep RT-PCR kit. The public reads were quality trimmed at Q25 with fastp and then assembled into clones with MiXCR by TCRdb, keeping productive beta chains. Rows are combined by CDR3 protein, so each entry shows the most common genes and DNA. A total of around 350,000 distinct CDR3 sequences appear in this sample, roughly 14% of them only once. The ten largest account for roughly 21% of the sample. The sequencing sample was made of blood. Every receptor here comes from a woman aged 30 to 39 with Graves' ophthalmopathy.

This clonotype appeared many times. V gene TRBV12-3 or TRBV12-4 combines with J gene TRBJ1-4; 7 positions agree with TRBD1. This CDR3 spans 15 amino acids. With V trimmed by 6 bases and J by 4 bases, 8 bases remained unmatched. The CDR3 sequence: CASRGRGRINEKLFF. The DNA for the CDR3 is TGTGCCAGCAGAGGAAGGGGGCGCATTAATGAAAAACTGTTTTTT.

As regards this clonotype: A much larger clone differs by one base, so this may be a read error. It is likely a read error, because the conserved phenylalanine at the end of the CDR3 is missing. The rearrangement links TRBV4-1 to TRBJ2-3; no clear D. This CDR3 region has 15 residues. Germline CDR1 MGHRA, CDR2 YSYEKL. The CDR3 here is CASSQEHRLTDTQYS. CDR3 in DNA: TGTGCCAGCAGCCAAGAGCACAGACTCACAGATACGCAGTATTCT.

This clonotype was detected ten times or more. The chain links TRBV13 to TRBJ2-7, with a weak D call TRBD2 (5 bases). Trimming removed 0 bases at V and 2 bases at J, with 11 bases between. CDR1 and CDR2 (germline): PRHDT, FYEKMQ (reference sequence). The CDR3 runs to 15 residues. DNA of the CDR3: TGTGCCAGCAGCTTAGGTCTTCCCGGGACCTACGAGCAGTACTTC. Translation: CASSLGLPGTYEQYF.

The chain is built from TRBV11-2 and TRBJ2-2; 7 nucleotides align to TRBD1. Germline V gives CDR1 SGHAT, CDR2 FQNNGV. The length of the CDR3 is 15 residues. V shed 1 base, J shed 6 bases, and the junction held 5 bases outside the gene matches. The CDR3 spells CASSLVEGAAGELFF. The CDR3 bases are TGTGCCAGCAGCTTAGTTGAGGGGGCGGCCGGGGAGCTGTTTTTT.

This clonotype was counted only a few times. The chain uses TRBV9 and TRBJ1-1; the D gene is possibly TRBD1 (5 bases). The germline gives CDR1 SGDLS, CDR2 YYNGEE. Trimming cost V 0 bases and J 7 bases, with 10 bases left between them. CDR3 length: 13 amino acids. CDR3 sequence: CASSVDGAREAFF. The CDR3 DNA sequence: TGTGCCAGCAGCGTAGATGGGGCCCGTGAAGCTTTCTTT. The variable domain in full, with the rest retrieved from reference TRBV9 and TRBJ1-1, is DSGVTQTPKHLITATGQRVTLRCSPRSGDLSVYWYQQSLDQGLQFLIQYYNGEERAKGNILERFSAQQFPDLHSELNLSSLELGDSALYFCASSVDGAREAFFGQGTRLTVV.

This clonotype was recorded a few times. The gene calls are TRBV6-6 and TRBJ2-3; D gene unclear. CDR3 length: 13 amino acids. V lost 1 base and J lost 1, with 3 bases in between. CDR1 and CDR2 (germline): MNHNY, SVGAGI (reference sequence). The DNA of the CDR3 is TGTGCCAGCAGTTACTATCGCACAGATACGCAGTATTTT. It translates to CASSYYRTDTQYF.

The table lists this clonotype with a few counts. The chain employs TRBV28 and TRBJ1-3; possible D gene TRBD1, 6 bases. Germline CDR1 and CDR2: MDHEN and SYDVKM. The CDR3 runs to 17 residues. Trimming cost V 4 bases and J 6 bases, with 22 bases left between them. CDR3 residues: CASSSSTTGLVENTIYF. The CDR3 DNA follows: TGTGCCAGCAGTTCCTCTACCACAGGGTTGGTGGAAAACACCATATATTTT.

This rearrangement joins TRBV20-1 to TRBJ2-6; a possible D gene is TRBD1 (6 bases). Trimming removed 1 base at V and 2 bases at J, with 9 bases between. Germline V gene sequence: CDR1 DFQATT, CDR2 SNEGSKA (reference sequence). The CDR3 is 15 amino acids. The CDR3 coding sequence is TGCAGTGCTAGAGTGCAGGGGACTGGGGCCAACGTCCTGACTTTC. It encodes CSARVQGTGANVLTF.

The chain joins TRBV15 to TRBJ1-5; D is perhaps TRBD1 (5 bases). Germline CDR1 and CDR2: LNHNV and YYDKDF (reference sequence). V lost 3 bases and J 3 bases, leaving 12 bases between the germline ends. This CDR3 spans 15 amino acids. For the CDR3, the DNA is TGTGCCACCAGCAGCGGGGGTTTTGACAATCAGCCCCAGCATTTT. As protein: CATSSGGFDNQPQHF. Filled out from reference TRBV15 and TRBJ1-5, the complete variable domain reads DAMVIQNPRYQVTQFGKPVTLSCSQTLNHNVMYWYQQKSSQAPKLLFHYYDKDFNNEADTPDNFQSRRPNTSFCFLDIRSPGLGDTAMYLCATSSGGFDNQPQHFGDGTRLSIL.

Turning to this clonotype: A read error is possible here, since a much larger clone lies one base away. The genes are TRBV20-1 and TRBJ2-7; maybe TRBD2 (6 bases). This CDR3 contains 14 residues. The V end was cut by 2 bases, the J end by 0 bases, with 11 bases between. From germline, CDR1 is DFQATT and CDR2 SNEGSKA (reference sequence). The CDR3 region is CSARPGGTSYEQYF. The CDR3 DNA reads as TGCAGTGCTAGACCCGGGGGAACCTCCTACGAGCAGTACTTC.

The sample holds many counts of this clonotype. The V call is TRBV12-3 or TRBV12-4, the J call TRBJ1-2; D is unresolved. This CDR3 region has 14 residues. Deletions cut 3 bases from V and 1 base from J, with 9 bases between. The CDR3 nucleotides read TGTGCCAGCAGTTTCGGGCCGTTTAACTATGGCTACACCTTC. This gives the protein CASSFGPFNYGYTF.

This clonotype was detected many times. The gene calls are TRBV20-1 and TRBJ1-4; a possible D gene is TRBD1 (5 bases). CDR1 DFQATT and CDR2 SNEGSKA come from the germline V gene (reference sequence). Trimming took off 0 bases at V and 6 bases at J, with 14 bases between the two ends. The CDR3 runs 15 residues. CDR3 in DNA: TGCAGTGCTAGAGATCCGACCGGAGGGGATGAAAAACTGTTTTTT. This codes for CSARDPTGGDEKLFF.

This clonotype was observed many times. The gene calls are TRBV29-1 and TRBJ2-2; 8 positions agree with TRBD1. The CDR3 consists of 13 residues. V lost 6 bases to trimming and J lost 4 bases; unmatched junction nucleotides: 4. Germline V CDR1 and CDR2: SQVTM, ANQGSEA. Here the CDR3 DNA reads TGCAGCGTCAGGGGGCGAGGCACCGGGGAGCTGTTTTTT. Amino acid sequence: CSVRGRGTGELFF.

This clonotype was counted between two and nine times. No conserved phenylalanine or tryptophan ends this CDR3, so it is likely a read error. The chain employs TRBV6-8 and TRBJ2-5, with 7 bases matching TRBD1. This CDR3 is built from 14 residues. V was pared by 6 bases and J by 4 bases, with 8 bases of the junction left unmatched. Per the germline V gene, CDR1 is MNHGY and CDR2 is SAAAGT. CDR3 nucleotide sequence: TGTGCCAGCAGCCACAGGGGAGTGGTAGAGACCCAGTACCTC. Its protein product is CASSHRGVVETQYL.

Concerning this clonotype itself: A read error may be the cause here, since a much bigger clone is one base away. This chain joins TRBV11-2 and TRBJ1-5; D is perhaps TRBD1 (6 bases). CDR3 length: 15 residues. Germline V gives CDR1 SGHAT, CDR2 FQNNGV. This chain's CDR3 is CAGSRSGAAGQPQHF. CDR3 coding DNA: TGTGCCGGCAGCCGCTCAGGGGCAGCCGGTCAGCCCCAGCATTTT. Full variable domain (missing parts from reference TRBV11-2 and TRBJ1-5): EAGVAQSPRYKIIEKRQSVAFWCNPISGHATLYWYQQILGQGPKLLIQFQNNGVVDDSQLPKDRFSAERLKGVDSTLKIQPAKLEDSAVYLCAGSRSGAAGQPQHFGDGTRLSIL.

This clonotype was seen more than once but under ten times. The rearrangement joins TRBV5-8 to TRBJ1-5; 9 positions match TRBD1. The ends lost 0 bases at V and 7 bases at J; junction bases unmatched: 8. CDR1 and CDR2 (germline): SGHTS, YDEGEE. This CDR3 is built from 16 residues. DNA for the CDR3: TGTGCCAGCAGCTTGGCCGCCGGGACAGGGAGACAGCCCCAGCATTTT. It is translated as CASSLAAGTGRQPQHF. The full variable domain, in which reference TRBV5-8 and TRBJ1-5 provide the parts outside the CDR3, is EAGVTQSPTHLIKTRGQQATLRCSPISGHTSVYWYQQALGLGLQFLLWYDEGEERNRGNFPPRFSGRQFPNYSSELNVNALELEDSALYLCASSLAAGTGRQPQHFGDGTRLSIL.

This clonotype showed up many times. This sequence joins TRBV5-1 and TRBJ2-7; D remains ambiguous. The CDR3 has 12 amino acids. Trimming stripped 0 bases from V and 3 bases from J, with 4 bases between. The germline CDR1 and CDR2 sequences are SGHRS and YFSETQ. The CDR3 reads CASSLGGYEQYF. Written as DNA, the CDR3 is TGCGCCAGCAGCTTGGGGGGCTACGAGCAGTACTTC.

This clonotype was seen a handful of times. The DNA of the CDR3 is TGTGCCAGCTTCGGGACCCTTCTCTATGGCTACACCTTC. Translated, it gives CASFGTLLYGYTF. The chain couples TRBV6-1 to TRBJ1-2; TRBD1 might be the D (5 bases). The CDR3 totals 13 residues. The germline CDR1 and CDR2 sequences are MNHNS and SASEGT. V was shortened by 8 bases and J by 4 bases, with 14 bases between the two germline ends.

Points on this clonotype: Germline is not matched at one junction end, which may reflect a read error. The rearrangement joins TRBV7-2 to TRBJ1-2; 10 bases fit TRBD1. Looked up from germline, CDR1 is SGHTA and CDR2 is FQGNSA. The CDR3 is 13 residues long. The CDR3 region is CASSGTGAYGYTF. The CDR3, as DNA: TGTGCCAGCAGTGGGACAGGGGCCTATGGCTACACTTTC. Filled out from reference TRBV7-2 and TRBJ1-2, the complete variable domain reads GAGVSQSPSNKVTEKGKDVELRCDPISGHTALYWYRQSLGQGLEFLIYFQGNSAPDKSGLPSDRFSAERTGGSVSTLTIQRTQQEDSAVYLCASSGTGAYGYTFGSGTRLTVV.

Many counts were recorded for this clonotype. The rearrangement uses TRBV3-1 and TRBJ1-6, with TRBD1 matching 11 bases. CDR3 length equals 16 residues. In germline, CDR1 is LGHDT, CDR2 YNNKEL (reference sequence). V shed 2 bases, J shed 8 bases, and the junction held 5 bases outside the gene matches. DNA of the CDR3: TGTGCCAGCAGCCAAACTGGACAGGGGGCGGATTCACCCCTCCACTTT. Encoded protein: CASSQTGQGADSPLHF.

The J gene is TRBJ2-5, the V gene TRBV6-1, with D perhaps TRBD1 (6 bases). The CDR3 consists of 14 residues. Per the germline V gene, CDR1 is MNHNS and CDR2 is SASEGT. V lost 4 bases, J lost 7 bases, and 16 bases lay in between. CDR3 coding DNA: TGTGCCAGCAGTGGAACAGGGATCGGAGGGACCCAGTACTTC. Translating it yields CASSGTGIGGTQYF.

The sample holds many counts of this clonotype. This sequence joins TRBV27 and TRBJ2-5, with 7 bases that match TRBD2. The CDR3 extends over 19 amino acids. V was clipped by 5 bases and J by 4 bases; unmatched bases: 22. From germline, CDR1 is MNHEY and CDR2 SMNVEV (reference sequence). The CDR3 reads CASSTYPPVGGGGVETQYF. For the CDR3, the DNA is TGTGCCAGCAGTACTTACCCCCCCGTCGGCGGGGGAGGGGTAGAGACCCAGTACTTC.

This clonotype was detected ten times or more. The gene calls are TRBV11-2 and TRBJ1-1, with no clear D. V lost 0 bases and J 4 bases, leaving 6 bases between the germline ends. CDR3 length: 13 amino acids. Germline V gene lookup returns CDR1 SGHAT and CDR2 FQNNGV. This CDR3 is CASSLETGTEAFF. CDR3 bases: TGTGCCAGCAGCTTAGAAACGGGCACTGAAGCTTTCTTT.

This clonotype was recorded many times. This sequence joins TRBV7-2 and TRBJ2-1, with D unresolved. V lost 2 bases and J lost 10, with 18 bases in between. The CDR3 runs 15 residues. In germline, CDR1 is SGHTA, CDR2 FQGNSA. The CDR3 region has the DNA TGTGCCAGCAGCTTAACGTCGGCCGTGGGTAACGAGCAGTTCTTC. As protein: CASSLTSAVGNEQFF.

At least ten counts were recorded for this clonotype. V and J are TRBV20-1 and TRBJ2-3, with TRBD2 matching over 15 bases. Germline V gives CDR1 DFQATT, CDR2 SNEGSKA (reference sequence). The CDR3 has 17 residues. Trimming cost V 5 bases and J 2 bases; bases outside gene matches: 8. The CDR3 region is CSALGLAGGRDTDTQYF. The DNA for the CDR3 is TGCAGTGCTCTCGGACTAGCGGGGGGGAGGGACACAGATACGCAGTATTTT.

The table lists this clonotype with many counts. This chain uses TRBV20-1 with TRBJ1-1; 8 nucleotides align to TRBD1. V trimming: 7 bases; J trimming: 7 bases; junction bases outside the gene matches: 5. CDR3 length: 11 residues. CDR1 and CDR2 (germline): DFQATT, SNEGSKA (reference sequence). CDR3 nucleotides: TGCAGTGGGACAGGGACAGTTGAAGCTTTCTTT. It specifies CSGTGTVEAFF.

The chain couples TRBV6-5 to TRBJ1-2; 8 bases match TRBD1. From germline, CDR1 is MNHEY and CDR2 SVGAGI. The CDR3 runs 17 residues. V gave up 2 bases and J gave up 3 bases; unmatched junction bases: 11. CDR3 sequence (DNA): TGTGCCAGCAGTTACCGTGGACAGGGACTCTCTGACTATGGCTACACCTTC. This encodes CASSYRGQGLSDYGYTF.